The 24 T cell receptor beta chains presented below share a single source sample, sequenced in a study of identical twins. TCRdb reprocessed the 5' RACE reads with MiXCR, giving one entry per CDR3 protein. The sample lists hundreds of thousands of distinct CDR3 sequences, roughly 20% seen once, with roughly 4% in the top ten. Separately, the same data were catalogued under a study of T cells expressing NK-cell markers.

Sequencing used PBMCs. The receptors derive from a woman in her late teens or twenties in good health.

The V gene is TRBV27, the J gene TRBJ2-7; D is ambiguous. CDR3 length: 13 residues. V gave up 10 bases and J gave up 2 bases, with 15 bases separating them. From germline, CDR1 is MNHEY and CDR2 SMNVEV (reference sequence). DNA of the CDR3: TGTGCCACCTCACCGGGCCCGACCTACGAGCAGTACTTC. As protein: CATSPGPTYEQYF.

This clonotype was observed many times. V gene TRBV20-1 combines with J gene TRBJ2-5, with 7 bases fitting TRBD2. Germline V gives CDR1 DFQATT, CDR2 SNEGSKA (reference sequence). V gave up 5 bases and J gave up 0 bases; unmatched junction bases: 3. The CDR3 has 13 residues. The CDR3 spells CSAGSGNQETQYF. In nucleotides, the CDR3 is TGCAGTGCTGGAAGCGGGAACCAAGAGACCCAGTACTTC.

The CDR3 bases are TGTGCCATTGCACGCAGGGGGTCGGGCAATGAGCAGTTCTTC. Encoded protein: CAIARRGSGNEQFF. The V and J genes are TRBV12-3 or TRBV12-4 and TRBJ2-1, with TRBD1 matching 7 bases. The V and J ends lost 10 bases and 6 bases, in that order; junction bases with no gene match: 12. The CDR3 loop spans 14 amino acids.

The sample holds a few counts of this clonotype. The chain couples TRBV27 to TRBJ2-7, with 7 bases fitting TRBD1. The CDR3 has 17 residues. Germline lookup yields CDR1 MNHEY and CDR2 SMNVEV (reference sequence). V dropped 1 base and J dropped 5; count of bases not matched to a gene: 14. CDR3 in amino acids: CASSLLGTTGTSHEQYF. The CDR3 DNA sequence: TGTGCCAGCAGTTTATTGGGGACGACAGGGACGTCACACGAGCAGTACTTC.

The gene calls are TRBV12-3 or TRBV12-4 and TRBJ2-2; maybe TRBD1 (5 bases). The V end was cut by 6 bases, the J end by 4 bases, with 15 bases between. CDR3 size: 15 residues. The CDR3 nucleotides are TGTGCCAGCAGAACCCAGGGTGGGGTCACCGGGGAGCTGTTTTTT. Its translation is CASRTQGGVTGELFF.

The CDR3 DNA is TGTGCCTGGAGCACCCAGACGCAGTATTTT. Residues: CAWSTQTQYF. The chain uses TRBV30 and TRBJ2-3; no clear D. Trimming shortened V by 3 bases and J by 9 bases, and 7 bases separated the two germline ends. Looked up from germline, CDR1 is GTSNPN and CDR2 is SVGIG (reference sequence). There are 10 residues in the CDR3.

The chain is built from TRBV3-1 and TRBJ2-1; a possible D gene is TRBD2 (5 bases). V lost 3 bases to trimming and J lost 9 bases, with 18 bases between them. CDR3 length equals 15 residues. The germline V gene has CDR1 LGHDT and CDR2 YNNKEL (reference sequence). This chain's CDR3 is CASSHAREIRAEQFF. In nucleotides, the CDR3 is TGTGCCAGCAGCCACGCCCGGGAAATTCGGGCTGAGCAGTTCTTC.

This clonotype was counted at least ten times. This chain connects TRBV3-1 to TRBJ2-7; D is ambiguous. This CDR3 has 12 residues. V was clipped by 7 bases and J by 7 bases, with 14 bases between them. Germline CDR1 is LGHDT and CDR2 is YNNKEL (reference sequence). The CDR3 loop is CASTNLGKEQYF. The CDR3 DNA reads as TGTGCCAGCACCAACCTTGGGAAGGAGCAGTACTTC.

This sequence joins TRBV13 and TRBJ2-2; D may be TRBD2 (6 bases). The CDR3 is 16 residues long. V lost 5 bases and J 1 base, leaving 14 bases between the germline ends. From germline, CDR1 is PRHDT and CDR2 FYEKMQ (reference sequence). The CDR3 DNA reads TGTGCCAGCAGCCTTCTGGTGGGGGGGAACACCGGGGAGCTGTTTTTT. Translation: CASSLLVGGNTGELFF.

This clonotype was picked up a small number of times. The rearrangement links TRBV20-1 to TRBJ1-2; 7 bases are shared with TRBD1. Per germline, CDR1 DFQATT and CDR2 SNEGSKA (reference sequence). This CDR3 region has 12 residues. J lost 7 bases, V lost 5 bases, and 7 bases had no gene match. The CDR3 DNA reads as TGCAGTGCTTATACAGGGGTTGGTGGCTACACCTTC. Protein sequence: CSAYTGVGGYTF.

CDR3 nucleotides: TGTGCCTGGAGTCCTGGGACAGCGGCCGGGGAGCTGTTTTTT. This encodes CAWSPGTAAGELFF. This chain joins TRBV30 and TRBJ2-2; TRBD1 matches 7 bases. CDR3 length: 14 residues. Germline V gene lookup returns CDR1 GTSNPN and CDR2 SVGIG (reference sequence). J lost 6 bases, V lost 2 bases, and 6 bases had no gene match. The variable domain in full, completed from reference TRBV30 and TRBJ2-2, reads SQTIHQWPATLVQPVGSPLSLECTVEGTSNPNLYWYRQAAGRGLQLLFYSVGIGQISSEVPQNLSASRPQDRQFILSSKKLLLSDSGFYLCAWSPGTAAGELFFGEGSRLTVL.

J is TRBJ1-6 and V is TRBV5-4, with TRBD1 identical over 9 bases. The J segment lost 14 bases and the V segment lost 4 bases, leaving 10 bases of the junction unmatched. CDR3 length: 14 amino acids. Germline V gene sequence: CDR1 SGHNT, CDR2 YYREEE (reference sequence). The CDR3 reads CASSVGQGMRSLHF. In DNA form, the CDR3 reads TGTGCCAGCAGCGTGGGACAGGGAATGAGGTCCCTCCACTTT.

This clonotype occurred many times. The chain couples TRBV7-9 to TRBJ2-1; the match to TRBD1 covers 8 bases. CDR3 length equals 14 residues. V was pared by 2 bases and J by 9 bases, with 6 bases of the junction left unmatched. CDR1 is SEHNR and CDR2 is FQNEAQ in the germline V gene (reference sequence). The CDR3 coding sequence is TGTGCCAGCAGCTTAAGAGACAGGGGAAGTGAGCAGTTCTTC. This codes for CASSLRDRGSEQFF.

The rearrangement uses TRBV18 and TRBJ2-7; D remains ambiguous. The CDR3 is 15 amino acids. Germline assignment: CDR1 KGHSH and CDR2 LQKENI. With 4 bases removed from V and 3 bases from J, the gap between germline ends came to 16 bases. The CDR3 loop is CASSLASTDVYEQYF. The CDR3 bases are TGTGCCAGCTCACTGGCCTCGACGGATGTCTACGAGCAGTACTTC.

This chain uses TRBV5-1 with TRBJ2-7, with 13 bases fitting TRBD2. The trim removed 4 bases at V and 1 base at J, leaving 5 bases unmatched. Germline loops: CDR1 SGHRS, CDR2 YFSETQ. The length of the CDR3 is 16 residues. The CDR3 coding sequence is TGCGCCAGCAGCCCAGGGACTAGCGGGGTATCCTACGAGCAGTACTTC. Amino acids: CASSPGTSGVSYEQYF.

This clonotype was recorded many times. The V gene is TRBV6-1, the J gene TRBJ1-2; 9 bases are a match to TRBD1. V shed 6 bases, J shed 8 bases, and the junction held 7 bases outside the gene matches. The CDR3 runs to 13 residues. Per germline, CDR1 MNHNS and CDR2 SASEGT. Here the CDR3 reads CASRPGQGGGYTF. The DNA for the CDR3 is TGTGCCAGCAGGCCGGGACAGGGCGGGGGCTACACCTTC.

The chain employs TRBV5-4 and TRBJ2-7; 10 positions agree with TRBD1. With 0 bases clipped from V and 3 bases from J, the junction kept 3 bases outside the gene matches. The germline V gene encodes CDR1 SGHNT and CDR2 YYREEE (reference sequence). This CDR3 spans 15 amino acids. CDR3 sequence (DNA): TGTGCCAGCAGCTTGGGACAGGGGGCACTCTACGAGCAGTACTTC. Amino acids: CASSLGQGALYEQYF.

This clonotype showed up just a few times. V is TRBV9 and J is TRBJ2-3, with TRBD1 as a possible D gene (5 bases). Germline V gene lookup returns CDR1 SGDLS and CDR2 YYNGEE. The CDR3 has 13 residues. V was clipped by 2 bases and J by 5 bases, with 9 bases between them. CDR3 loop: CASSVIGVDTQYF. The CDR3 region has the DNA TGTGCCAGCAGCGTCATAGGGGTAGATACGCAGTATTTT.

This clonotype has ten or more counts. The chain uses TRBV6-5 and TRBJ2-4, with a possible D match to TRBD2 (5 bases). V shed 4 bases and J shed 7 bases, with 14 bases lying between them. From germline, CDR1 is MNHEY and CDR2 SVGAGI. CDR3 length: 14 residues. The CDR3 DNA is TGTGCCAGCAGTTGGGTCTCGGGAAACAACATTCAGTACTTC. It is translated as CASSWVSGNNIQYF.

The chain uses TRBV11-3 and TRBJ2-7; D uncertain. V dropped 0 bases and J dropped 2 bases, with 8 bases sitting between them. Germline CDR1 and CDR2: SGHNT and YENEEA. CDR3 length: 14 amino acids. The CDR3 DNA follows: TGTGCCAGCAGCTTAGATGGGCAGACCTACGAGCAGTACTTC. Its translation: CASSLDGQTYEQYF.

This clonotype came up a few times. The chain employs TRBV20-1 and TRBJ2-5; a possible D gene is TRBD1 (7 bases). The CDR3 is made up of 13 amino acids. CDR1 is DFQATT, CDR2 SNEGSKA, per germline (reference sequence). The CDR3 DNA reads TGCAGCGCAGGAGGGGGCGAGATTAGAGCCCAGTACTTC. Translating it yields CSAGGGEIRAQYF.

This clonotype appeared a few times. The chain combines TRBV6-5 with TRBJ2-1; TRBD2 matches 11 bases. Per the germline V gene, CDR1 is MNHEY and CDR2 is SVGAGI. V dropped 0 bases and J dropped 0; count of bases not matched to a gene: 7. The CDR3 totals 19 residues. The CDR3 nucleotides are TGTGCCAGCAGTTACTCTCTAGCGGGGGGCCCCAGCTCCTACAATGAGCAGTTCTTC. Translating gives CASSYSLAGGPSSYNEQFF.

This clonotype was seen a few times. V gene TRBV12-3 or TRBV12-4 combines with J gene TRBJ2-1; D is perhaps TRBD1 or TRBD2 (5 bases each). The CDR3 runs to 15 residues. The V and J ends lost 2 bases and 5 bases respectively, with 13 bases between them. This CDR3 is CASSLTWGTNNEQFF. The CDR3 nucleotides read TGTGCCAGCAGTTTAACTTGGGGGACCAACAATGAGCAGTTCTTC.

CDR3 in amino acids: CASKYTGGGYEQYF. The DNA of the CDR3 is TGTGCCAGCAAGTATACAGGGGGCGGCTACGAGCAGTACTTC. The rearrangement links TRBV27 to TRBJ2-7; the match to TRBD1 covers 9 bases. The germline CDR1 and CDR2 sequences are MNHEY and SMNVEV (reference sequence). J gave up 3 bases and V 7 bases, and 7 bases lay outside the gene matches. This CDR3 is built from 14 residues.